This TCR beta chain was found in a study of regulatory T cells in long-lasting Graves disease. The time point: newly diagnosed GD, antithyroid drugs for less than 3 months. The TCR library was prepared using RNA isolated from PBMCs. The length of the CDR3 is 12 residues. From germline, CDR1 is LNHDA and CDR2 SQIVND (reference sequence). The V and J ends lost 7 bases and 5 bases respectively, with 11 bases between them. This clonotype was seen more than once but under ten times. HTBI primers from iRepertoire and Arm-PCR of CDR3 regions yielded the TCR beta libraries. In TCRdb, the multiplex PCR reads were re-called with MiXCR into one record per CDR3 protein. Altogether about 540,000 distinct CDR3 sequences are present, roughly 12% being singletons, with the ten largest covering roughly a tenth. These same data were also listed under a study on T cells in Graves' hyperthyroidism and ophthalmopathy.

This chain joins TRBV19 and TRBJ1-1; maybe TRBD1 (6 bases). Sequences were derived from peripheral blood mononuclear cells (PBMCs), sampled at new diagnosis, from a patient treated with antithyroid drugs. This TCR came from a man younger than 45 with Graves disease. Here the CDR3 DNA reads TGTGCCAGTACCCCAGGGGATACTGAAGCTTTCTTT. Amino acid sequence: CASTPGDTEAFF.